This T cell receptor beta chain is drawn from a study of cytomegalovirus exposure and HLA in healthy donors. Background on the study: About 85 million unique TCRs from HLA-typed donors were held in an early release of data.

On this clone itself: Its antigen is unidentified.

Trimming cost V 3 bases and J 7 bases, with 7 bases left between them. The CDR3 runs 13 residues. In germline, CDR1 is LNHDA, CDR2 SQIVND (reference sequence). PCR primers comprised 60 Vbeta and 13 Jbeta primers. Data came from immunoSEQ multiplex PCR; TCRdb stores just in-frame clones and leaves some out. This sample contains about 140,000 clones. Study-level results: It was confirmed in vitro that three of the CMV-associated chains were specific for CMV antigens. Clonal expansion, a later analysis showed, was greater in HLA-associated TCR beta chains than in equally common others.

The donors comprised healthy bone marrow donors. The clonotype comes from a male donor in good health and CMV-seronegative. The rearrangement links TRBV19 to TRBJ1-6; D not resolved. The material sequenced was PBMCs. The CDR3 DNA reads as TGTGCCAGTAGTATCGCGGGGAATTCACCCCTCCACTTT. It codes for CASSIAGNSPLHF.